One T cell receptor (beta chain) is described in this entry. With 4 bases removed from V and 2 bases from J, the gap between germline ends came to 12 bases. Looked up from germline, CDR1 is SNHLY and CDR2 is FYNNEI. The CDR3 length is 15 residues. The data originate from a study of blood T cells in healthy people across ages. Study information: Template switching recovered approximately one barcoded beta molecule for every two T cells.

Primers used in a second PCR of roughly 6 to 12 cycles were a sample-barcoded 5' primer and a J-beta primer mix. Each CDR3 protein is one row after TCRdb ran MiXCR on the 5' RACE reads. The sample has about 640,000 distinct CDR3 sequences; 58% are singletons. The chain has TRBV2 and TRBJ2-1; tentative D call: TRBD1 (5 bases). This sequence originates from a man in his 60s in good health. The specimen sequenced was blood. The CDR3 spells CASSAMTDAYNEQFF. CDR3 in DNA: TGTGCCAGCAGTGCAATGACAGATGCCTACAATGAGCAGTTCTTC. Combining the CDR3 with reference TRBV2 and TRBJ2-1 gives the whole variable domain EPEVTQTPSHQVTQMGQEVILRCVPISNHLYFYWYRQILGQKVEFLVSFYNNEISEKSEIFDDQFSVERPDGSNFTLKIRSTKLEDSAMYFCASSAMTDAYNEQFFGPGTRLTVL.